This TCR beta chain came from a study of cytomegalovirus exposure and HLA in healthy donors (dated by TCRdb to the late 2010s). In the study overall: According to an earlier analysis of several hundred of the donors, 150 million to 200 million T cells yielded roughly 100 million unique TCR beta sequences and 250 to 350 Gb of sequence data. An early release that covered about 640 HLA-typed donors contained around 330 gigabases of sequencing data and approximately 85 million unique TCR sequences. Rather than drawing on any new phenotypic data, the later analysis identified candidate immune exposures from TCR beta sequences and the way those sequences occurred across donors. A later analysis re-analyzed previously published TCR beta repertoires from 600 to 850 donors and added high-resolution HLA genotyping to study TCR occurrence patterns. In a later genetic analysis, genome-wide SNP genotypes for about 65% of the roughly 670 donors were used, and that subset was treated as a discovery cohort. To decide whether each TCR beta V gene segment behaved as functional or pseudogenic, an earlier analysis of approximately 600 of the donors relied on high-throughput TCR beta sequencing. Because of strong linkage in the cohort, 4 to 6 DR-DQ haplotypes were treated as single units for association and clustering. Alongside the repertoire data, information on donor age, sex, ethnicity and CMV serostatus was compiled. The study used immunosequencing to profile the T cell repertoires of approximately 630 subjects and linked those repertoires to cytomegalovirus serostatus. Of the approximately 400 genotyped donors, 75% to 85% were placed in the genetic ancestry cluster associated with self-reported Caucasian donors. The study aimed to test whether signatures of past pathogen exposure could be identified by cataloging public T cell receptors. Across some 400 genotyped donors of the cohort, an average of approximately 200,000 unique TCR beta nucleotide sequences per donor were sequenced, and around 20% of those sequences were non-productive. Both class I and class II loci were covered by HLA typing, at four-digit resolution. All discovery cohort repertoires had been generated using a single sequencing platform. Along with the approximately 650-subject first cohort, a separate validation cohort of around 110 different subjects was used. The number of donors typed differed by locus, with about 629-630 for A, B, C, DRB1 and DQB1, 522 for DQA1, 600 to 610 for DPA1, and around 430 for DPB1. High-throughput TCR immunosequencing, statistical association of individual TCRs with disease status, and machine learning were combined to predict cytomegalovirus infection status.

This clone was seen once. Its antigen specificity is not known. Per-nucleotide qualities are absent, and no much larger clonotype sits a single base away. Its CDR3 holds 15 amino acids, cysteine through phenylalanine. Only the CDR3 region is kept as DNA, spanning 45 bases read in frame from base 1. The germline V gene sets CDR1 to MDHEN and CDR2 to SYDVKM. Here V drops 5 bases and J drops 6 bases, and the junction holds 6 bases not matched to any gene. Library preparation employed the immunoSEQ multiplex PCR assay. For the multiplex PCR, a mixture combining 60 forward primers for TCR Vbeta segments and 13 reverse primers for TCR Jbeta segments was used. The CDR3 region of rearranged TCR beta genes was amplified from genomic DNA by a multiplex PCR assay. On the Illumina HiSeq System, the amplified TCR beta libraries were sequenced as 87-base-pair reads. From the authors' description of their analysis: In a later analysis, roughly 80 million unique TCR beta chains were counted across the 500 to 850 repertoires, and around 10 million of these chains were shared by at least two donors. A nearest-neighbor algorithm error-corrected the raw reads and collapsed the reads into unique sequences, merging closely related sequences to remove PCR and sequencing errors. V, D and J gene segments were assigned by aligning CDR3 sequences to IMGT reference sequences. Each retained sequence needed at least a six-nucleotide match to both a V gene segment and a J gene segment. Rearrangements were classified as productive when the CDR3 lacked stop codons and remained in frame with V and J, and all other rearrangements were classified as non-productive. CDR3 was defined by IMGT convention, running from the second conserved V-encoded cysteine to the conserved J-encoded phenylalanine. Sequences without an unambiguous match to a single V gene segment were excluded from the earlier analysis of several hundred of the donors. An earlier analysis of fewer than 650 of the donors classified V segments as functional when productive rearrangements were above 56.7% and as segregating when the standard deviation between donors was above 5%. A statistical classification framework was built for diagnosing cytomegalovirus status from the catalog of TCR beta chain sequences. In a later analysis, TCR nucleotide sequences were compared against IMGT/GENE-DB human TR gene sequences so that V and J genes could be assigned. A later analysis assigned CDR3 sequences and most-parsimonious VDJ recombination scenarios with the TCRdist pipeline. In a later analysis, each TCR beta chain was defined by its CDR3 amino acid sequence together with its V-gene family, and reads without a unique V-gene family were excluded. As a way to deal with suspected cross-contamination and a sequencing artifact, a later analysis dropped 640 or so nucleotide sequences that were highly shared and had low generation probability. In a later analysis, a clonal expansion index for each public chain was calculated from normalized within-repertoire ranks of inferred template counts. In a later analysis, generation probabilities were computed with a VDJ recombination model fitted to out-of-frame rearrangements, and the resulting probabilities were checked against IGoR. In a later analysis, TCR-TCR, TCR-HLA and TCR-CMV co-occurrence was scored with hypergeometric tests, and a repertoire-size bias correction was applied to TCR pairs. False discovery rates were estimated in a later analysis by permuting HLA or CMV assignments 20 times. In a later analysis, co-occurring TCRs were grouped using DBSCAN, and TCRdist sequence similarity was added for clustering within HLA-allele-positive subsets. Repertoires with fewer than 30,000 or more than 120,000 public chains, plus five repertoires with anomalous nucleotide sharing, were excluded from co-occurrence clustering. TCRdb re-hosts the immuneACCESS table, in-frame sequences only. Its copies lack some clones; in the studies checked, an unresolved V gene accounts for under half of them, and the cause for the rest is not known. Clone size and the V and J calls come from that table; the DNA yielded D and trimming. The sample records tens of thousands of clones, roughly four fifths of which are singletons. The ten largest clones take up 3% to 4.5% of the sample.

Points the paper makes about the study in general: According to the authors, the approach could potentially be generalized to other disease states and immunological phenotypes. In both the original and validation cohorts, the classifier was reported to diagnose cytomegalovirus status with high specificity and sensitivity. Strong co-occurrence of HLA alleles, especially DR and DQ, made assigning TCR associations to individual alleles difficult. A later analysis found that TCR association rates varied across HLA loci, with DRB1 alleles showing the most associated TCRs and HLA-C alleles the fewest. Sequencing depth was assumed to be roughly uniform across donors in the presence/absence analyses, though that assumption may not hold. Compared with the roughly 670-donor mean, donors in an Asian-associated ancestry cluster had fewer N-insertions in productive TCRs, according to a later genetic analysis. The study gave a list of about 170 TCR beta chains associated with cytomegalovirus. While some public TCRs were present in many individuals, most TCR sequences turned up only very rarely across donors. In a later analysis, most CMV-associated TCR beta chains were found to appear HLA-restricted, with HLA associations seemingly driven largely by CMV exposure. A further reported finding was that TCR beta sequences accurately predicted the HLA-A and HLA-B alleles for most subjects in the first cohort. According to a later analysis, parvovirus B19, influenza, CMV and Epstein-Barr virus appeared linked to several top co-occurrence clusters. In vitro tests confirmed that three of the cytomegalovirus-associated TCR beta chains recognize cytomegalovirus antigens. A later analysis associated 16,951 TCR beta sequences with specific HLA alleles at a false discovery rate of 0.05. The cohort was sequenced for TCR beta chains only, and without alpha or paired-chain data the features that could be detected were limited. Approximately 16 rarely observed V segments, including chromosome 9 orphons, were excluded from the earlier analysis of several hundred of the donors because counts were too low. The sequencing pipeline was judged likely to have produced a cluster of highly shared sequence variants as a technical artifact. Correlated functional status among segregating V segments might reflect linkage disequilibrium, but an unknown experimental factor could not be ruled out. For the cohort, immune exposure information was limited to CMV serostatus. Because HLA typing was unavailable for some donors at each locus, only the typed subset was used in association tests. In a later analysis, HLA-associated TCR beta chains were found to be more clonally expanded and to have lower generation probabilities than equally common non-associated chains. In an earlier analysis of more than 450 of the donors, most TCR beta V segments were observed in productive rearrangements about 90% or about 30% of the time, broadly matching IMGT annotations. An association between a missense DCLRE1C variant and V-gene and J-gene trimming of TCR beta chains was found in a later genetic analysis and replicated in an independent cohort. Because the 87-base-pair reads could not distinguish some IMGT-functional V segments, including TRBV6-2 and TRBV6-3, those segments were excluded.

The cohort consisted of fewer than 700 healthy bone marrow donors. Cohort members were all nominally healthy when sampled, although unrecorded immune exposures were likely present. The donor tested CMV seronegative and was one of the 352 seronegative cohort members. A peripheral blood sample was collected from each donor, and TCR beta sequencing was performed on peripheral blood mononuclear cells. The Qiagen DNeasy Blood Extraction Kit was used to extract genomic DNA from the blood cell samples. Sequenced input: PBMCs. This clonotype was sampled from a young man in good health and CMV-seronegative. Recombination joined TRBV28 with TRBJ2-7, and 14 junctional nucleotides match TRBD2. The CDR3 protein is CASSRGTSGSSEQYF. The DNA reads TGTGCCAGCAGTCGAGGGACTAGCGGGAGCAGCGAGCAGTACTTC.